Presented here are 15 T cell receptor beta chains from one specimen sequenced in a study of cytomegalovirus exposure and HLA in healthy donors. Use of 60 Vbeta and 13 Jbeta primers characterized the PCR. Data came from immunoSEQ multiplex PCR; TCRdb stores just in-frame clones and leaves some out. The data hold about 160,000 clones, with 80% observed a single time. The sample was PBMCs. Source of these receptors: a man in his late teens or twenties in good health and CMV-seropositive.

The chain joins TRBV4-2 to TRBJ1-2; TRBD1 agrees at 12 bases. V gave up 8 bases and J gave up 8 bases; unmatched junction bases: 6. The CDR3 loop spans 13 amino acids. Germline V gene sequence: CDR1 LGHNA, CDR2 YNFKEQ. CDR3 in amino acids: CASGGDRGLGYTF. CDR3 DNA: TGTGCCAGCGGCGGGGACAGGGGGCTGGGCTACACCTTC.

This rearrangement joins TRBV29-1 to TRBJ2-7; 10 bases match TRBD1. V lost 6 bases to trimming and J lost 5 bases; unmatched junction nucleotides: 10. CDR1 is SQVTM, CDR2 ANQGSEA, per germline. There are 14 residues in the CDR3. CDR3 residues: CSVDTGTGANEQYF. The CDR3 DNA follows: TGCAGCGTAGATACCGGGACAGGGGCGAACGAGCAGTACTTC.

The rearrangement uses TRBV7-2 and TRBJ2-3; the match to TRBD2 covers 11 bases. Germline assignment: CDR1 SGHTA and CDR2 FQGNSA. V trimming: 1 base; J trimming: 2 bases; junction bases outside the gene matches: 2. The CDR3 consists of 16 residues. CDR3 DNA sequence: TGTGCCAGCAGCTTAGTAGCGGGGGGGAACACAGATACGCAGTATTTT. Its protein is CASSLVAGGNTDTQYF.

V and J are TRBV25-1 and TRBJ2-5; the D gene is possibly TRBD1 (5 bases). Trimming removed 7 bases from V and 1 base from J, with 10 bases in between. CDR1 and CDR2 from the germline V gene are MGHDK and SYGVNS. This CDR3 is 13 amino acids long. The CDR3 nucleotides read TGTGCCAGCACCGGACATCCCCAAGAGACCCAGTACTTC. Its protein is CASTGHPQETQYF.

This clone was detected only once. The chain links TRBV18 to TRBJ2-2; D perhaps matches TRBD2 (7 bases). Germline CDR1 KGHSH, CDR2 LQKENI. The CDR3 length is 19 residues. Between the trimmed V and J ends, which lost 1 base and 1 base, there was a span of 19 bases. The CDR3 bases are TGTGCCAGCTCACCACGTTTCATGTCGCGGGGGCGGAACACCGGGGAGCTGTTTTTT. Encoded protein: CASSPRFMSRGRNTGELFF.

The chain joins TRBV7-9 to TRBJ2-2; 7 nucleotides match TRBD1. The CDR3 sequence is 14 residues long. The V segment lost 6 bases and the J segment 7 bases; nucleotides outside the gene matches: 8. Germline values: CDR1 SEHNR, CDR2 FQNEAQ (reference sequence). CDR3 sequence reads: CASSSGQIHGELFF. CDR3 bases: TGTGCCAGCAGTTCGGGACAGATTCACGGGGAGCTGTTTTTT. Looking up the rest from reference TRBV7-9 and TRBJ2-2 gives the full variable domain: DTGVSQNPRHKITKRGQNVTFRCDPISEHNRLYWYRQTLGQGPEFLTYFQNEAQLEKSRLLSDRFSAERPKGSFSTLEIQRTEQGDSAMYLCASSSGQIHGELFFGEGSRLTVL.

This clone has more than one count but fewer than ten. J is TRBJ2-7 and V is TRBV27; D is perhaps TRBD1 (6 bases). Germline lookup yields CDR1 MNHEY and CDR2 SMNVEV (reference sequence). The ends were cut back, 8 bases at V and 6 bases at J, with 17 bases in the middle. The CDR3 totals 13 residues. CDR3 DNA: TGTGCCAGCGTCGGACAGCCCCAGGGCGAGCAGTACTTC. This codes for CASVGQPQGEQYF.

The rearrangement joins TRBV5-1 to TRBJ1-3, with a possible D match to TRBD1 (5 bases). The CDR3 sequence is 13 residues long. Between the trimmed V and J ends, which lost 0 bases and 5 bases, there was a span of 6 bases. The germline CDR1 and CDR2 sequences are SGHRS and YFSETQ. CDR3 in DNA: TGCGCCAGCAGCTTGGACAGGCGAAACACCATATATTTT. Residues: CASSLDRRNTIYF.

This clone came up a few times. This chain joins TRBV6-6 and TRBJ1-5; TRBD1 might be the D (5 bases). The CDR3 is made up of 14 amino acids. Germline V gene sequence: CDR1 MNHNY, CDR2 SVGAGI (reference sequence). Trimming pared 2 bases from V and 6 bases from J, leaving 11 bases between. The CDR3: CASSYPPQGQPQHF. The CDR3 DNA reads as TGTGCCAGCAGTTACCCGCCTCAGGGTCAGCCCCAGCATTTT.

The CDR3, as DNA: TGTGCCAGCAGCGGAGCGGGACAGGGGGGTGAAAAACTGTTTTTT. Its protein is CASSGAGQGGEKLFF. This chain connects TRBV9 to TRBJ1-4; 11 bases map to TRBD1. With V trimmed by 3 bases and J by 7 bases, 5 bases remained unmatched. The CDR3 covers 15 residues. Germline CDR1 and CDR2: SGDLS and YYNGEE.

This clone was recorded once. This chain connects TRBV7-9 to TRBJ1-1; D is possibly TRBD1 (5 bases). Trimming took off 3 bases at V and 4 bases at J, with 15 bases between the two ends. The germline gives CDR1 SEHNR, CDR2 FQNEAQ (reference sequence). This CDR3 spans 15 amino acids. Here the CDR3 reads CASSFWQGESTEAFF. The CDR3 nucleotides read TGTGCCAGCAGCTTTTGGCAGGGTGAGAGCACTGAAGCTTTCTTT.

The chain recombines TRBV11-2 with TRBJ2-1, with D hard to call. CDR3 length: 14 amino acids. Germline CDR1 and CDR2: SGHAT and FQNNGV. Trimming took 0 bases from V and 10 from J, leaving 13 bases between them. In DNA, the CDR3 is TGTGCCAGCAGCTTAGATCGGCCGCCAGCGGAGCAGTTCTTC. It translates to CASSLDRPPAEQFF.

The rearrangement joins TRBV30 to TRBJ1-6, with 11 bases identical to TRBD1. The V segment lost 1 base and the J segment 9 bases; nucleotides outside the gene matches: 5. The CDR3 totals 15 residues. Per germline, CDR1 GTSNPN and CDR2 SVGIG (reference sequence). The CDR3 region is CAWSAGTGGGSPLHF. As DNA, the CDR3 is TGTGCCTGGAGTGCCGGGACAGGGGGTGGTTCACCCCTCCACTTT.

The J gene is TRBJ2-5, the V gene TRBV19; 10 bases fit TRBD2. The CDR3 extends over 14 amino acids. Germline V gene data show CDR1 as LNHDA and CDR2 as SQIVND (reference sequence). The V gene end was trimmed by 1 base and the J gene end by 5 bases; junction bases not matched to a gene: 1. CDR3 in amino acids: CASSIGSGGETQYF. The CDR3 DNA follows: TGTGCCAGTAGTATAGGTAGCGGGGGGGAGACCCAGTACTTC.

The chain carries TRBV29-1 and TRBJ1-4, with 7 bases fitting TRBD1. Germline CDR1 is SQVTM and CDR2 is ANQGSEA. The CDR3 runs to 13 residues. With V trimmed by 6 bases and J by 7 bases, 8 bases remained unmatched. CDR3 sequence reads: CSVRQGSGEKLFF. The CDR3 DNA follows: TGCAGCGTCCGACAGGGTTCAGGTGAAAAACTGTTTTTT.